The T cell receptor beta chain under discussion was sequenced for a study of patients and donors after allogeneic stem cell transplantation. TCRdb passed the RT-PCR reads through MiXCR, listing each CDR3 protein once. Here the sample spans about 160,000 distinct CDR3 sequences, 24% being singletons. The table lists this clonotype with a few counts. The specimen sequenced was blood, either unsorted or a sorted T cell fraction (not recorded which). This TCR was sampled from a human donor who was either an allogeneic HSCT recipient or a stem cell or donor lymphocyte infusion donor (not recorded which). It is not recorded whose cells these are; they may come from a transplant donor.

CDR3 residues: CSVEESRTGELFF. The CDR3 bases are TGCAGCGTTGAAGAGAGCCGCACCGGGGAGCTGTTTTTT. This chain links TRBV29-1 with TRBJ2-2, with unresolved D. Germline CDR1 reads SQVTM; CDR2 reads ANQGSEA. The CDR3 totals 13 residues. The ends were cut back, 0 bases at V and 4 bases at J, with 6 bases in the middle.